The rows below give T cell receptor beta chains drawn from one sample of a study of cytomegalovirus exposure and HLA in healthy donors. Assay: immunoSEQ multiplex PCR; the TCRdb copy retains only in-frame clones and omits some. Among over 50,000 clones listed, more than 70% were seen once. Sequenced input: PBMCs. The receptors stem from a man between 50 and 59 years old in good health and CMV-seropositive. Each CDR3 is given with its conserved first and last residue. Rows give clone size only sometimes, using once, few, many, or a class for an expanded clone.

TRBJ2-2 | . | TRBV2 | CASRRTQTLVFF
TRBJ1-1 | . | TRBV2 | CASSRQGGNTEAFF
TRBJ2-2 | . | TRBV28 | CASSLSGGTGKNGELFF
TRBJ2-7 | . | TRBV27 | CASSLPGFREQYF
TRBJ2-1 | . | TRBV6-5 | CASGSRVAYNEQFF
TRBJ2-7 | . | TRBV28 | CASGSGWNSYEQYF
TRBJ2-7 | . | TRBV15 | CATSRGTEGVYEQYF
TRBJ2-5 | . | TRBV5-1 | CASTADQEAQYF
TRBJ2-5 | . | TRBV5-4 | CASSLFGGLQETQYF
TRBJ1-1 | . | TRBV19 | CASSISNTEAFF
TRBJ2-2 | . | TRBV2 | CASRDRGGSGELFF
TRBJ1-5 | . | TRBV30 | CAWSSGVSNQPQHF
TRBJ1-5 | . | TRBV6-5 | CASRQTGWGNQPQHF
TRBJ2-5 | . | TRBV9 | CASSVGATAGGHETQYF
TRBJ2-5 | . | TRBV28 | CASRGTRSETQYF
. | . | TRBV7-2 | CASSFGREVTYEQYF
TRBJ2-7 | . | TRBV18 | CASSRTTAGEFLLSYEQSF
TRBJ2-2 | . | TRBV29-1 | CSVGPLTSGGAGTGELFF
TRBJ1-2 | . | TRBV28 | CASIDQGARIYGYTF
TRBJ1-1 | . | TRBV4-3 | CASSQDQVKNTEAFF
TRBJ2-2 | . | TRBV4-1 | CASSQAAGINTGELFF
TRBJ2-7 | . | TRBV10-1 | CASSGSRLGVYEQYF
TRBJ1-1 | . | TRBV2 | CASSENMNTEAFF
TRBJ2-1 | . | TRBV5-1 | CASSALTGVNEQFF
TRBJ2-7 | . | TRBV7-2 | CASSLGPGGPYEQYF
TRBJ1-2 | . | TRBV9 | CASSVGGANYGYTF
TRBJ2-7 | once | TRBV6-5 | CASTLTGGWSYEQYF
TRBJ1-1 | . | TRBV7-9 | CASSLVRQGEAFF
TRBJ2-3 | few | TRBV9 | CASSPLTASGGDTQYF
TRBJ1-2 | . | TRBV6-1 | CASSNTNGYGYTF
TRBJ2-7 | . | TRBV7-9 | CASSLEGGPSYEQYF
TRBJ1-4 | . | TRBV7-6 | CASRGAAGKLFF
TRBJ2-1 | . | TRBV7-2 | CASSNPGTLTYNEQFF
TRBJ2-7 | . | TRBV6-6 | CASRLGNRDEQYF
TRBJ2-7 | . | TRBV9 | CASTSQATSSYEQYF
TRBJ2-3 | . | TRBV9 | CASSVGLAGVDTQYF
TRBJ2-3 | . | TRBV9 | CASSVAGLNSDTQYF
TRBJ2-5 | . | TRBV10-3 | CAISERGFKETQYF
TRBJ2-3 | . | TRBV15 | CATSRESLSSTDTQYF
TRBJ2-2 | . | TRBV7-2 | CASSLPWSGELFF
TRBJ2-1 | few | TRBV7-3 | CASSPGTGSEQFF
TRBJ2-7 | once | TRBV5-1 | CASSLRQGSGEQYF
TRBJ1-6 | . | TRBV27 | CASSAGTGRSSYNSPLHF
TRBJ2-2 | . | TRBV27 | CASSPSGGVMTGELFF
TRBJ2-5 | . | TRBV6-1 | CASSQDQETQYF
TRBJ2-1 | . | TRBV5-4 | CASSFPGLADNEQFF
TRBJ2-2 | . | TRBV5-1 | CASSLGDRSGELFF
TRBJ2-3 | . | TRBV5-1 | CVSSLARTSGVTDTQYF
TRBJ2-3 | . | TRBV7-8 | CASSLAATRNTQYF
TRBJ1-2 | . | TRBV15 | CATSSDRANGYTF
TRBJ2-7 | few | TRBV18 | CASSPGGVNNEQYF
TRBJ2-1 | . | TRBV7-2 | CASSPIYWGRAVVRNEQFF
TRBJ2-3 | once | TRBV6-6 | CASSYATSTDTQYF
TRBJ2-1 | . | TRBV4-2 | CASSPDQSGGAYNEQFF
TRBJ1-4 | . | TRBV7-9 | CASQQGLGTNEKLFF
TRBJ1-4 | . | TRBV6-1 | CASGAMSREKLFF
TRBJ2-1 | . | TRBV18 | CASSPYRGAGDEQFF
TRBJ2-7 | . | TRBV11-1 | CASSDGTGDYEQYF
TRBJ2-3 | . | TRBV7-2 | CASSLRTSGGTDTQYF